One and the same sample provided the 8 T cell receptor beta chains below, sequenced in a study of tumor-infiltrating lymphocytes in oesophageal squamous cell carcinoma. TCRdb passed the PCR reads through MiXCR, listing each CDR3 protein once. The table has 11,000 to 15,000 distinct CDR3 sequences, roughly 44% seen once; the top ten hold about half. The sequenced sample was blood. The receptor source for this set is a male donor with esophageal squamous cell carcinoma.

The table lists this clonotype with many counts. The chain links TRBV5-1 to TRBJ2-3; no reliable D call. The CDR3 extends over 13 amino acids. V dropped 2 bases and J dropped 6 bases, with 10 bases sitting between them. Germline lookup yields CDR1 SGHRS and CDR2 YFSETQ. The chain's CDR3 is CASSLGLSDTQYF. Written as DNA, the CDR3 is TGCGCCAGCAGCTTAGGCCTATCGGATACGCAGTATTTT.

This clonotype was seen at least ten times. This sequence may be a read error, since a much larger clone differs from it by one base. This chain links TRBV6-1 with TRBJ2-5; 9 bases map to TRBD2. The trim removed 4 bases at V and 11 bases at J, leaving 11 bases unmatched. Per the germline V gene, CDR1 is MNHNS and CDR2 is SASEGT. The CDR3 length is 14 residues. The CDR3 region is CASSATSGSSAQYF. DNA for the CDR3: TGTGCCAGCAGTGCTACTAGCGGGTCCAGTGCGCAGTACTTC.

This chain joins TRBV6-1 and TRBJ1-1; D not resolved. Trimming shortened V by 5 bases and J by 0 bases, and 13 bases separated the two germline ends. This CDR3 has 15 amino acids. Germline V gene data show CDR1 as MNHNS and CDR2 as SASEGT. DNA of the CDR3: TGTGCCAGCAGTACCGAGGGCAGATTGAACACTGAAGCTTTCTTT. Its translation: CASSTEGRLNTEAFF.

The chain is built from TRBV27 and TRBJ2-2; 14 bases agree with TRBD2. The CDR3 covers 17 residues. Germline CDR1 MNHEY, CDR2 SMNVEV (reference sequence). The trim removed 7 bases at V and 4 bases at J, leaving 8 bases unmatched. Here the CDR3 DNA reads TGTGCCAGCACTTCCGGGACTAGCGGGAGAGGCACCGGGGAGCTGTTTTTT. Its translation is CASTSGTSGRGTGELFF.

The chain couples TRBV6-1 to TRBJ1-3; D remains unclear. V gave up 3 bases and J gave up 0 bases, with 15 bases separating them. Germline V CDR1 and CDR2: MNHNS, SASEGT. This CDR3 has 17 residues. CDR3 residues: CASSEGLGHASGNTIYF. CDR3 coding DNA: TGTGCCAGCAGTGAGGGTCTGGGTCATGCCTCTGGAAACACCATATATTTT.

The V gene is TRBV7-9, the J gene TRBJ1-2; 7 bases are shared with TRBD1. The V gene end was trimmed by 7 bases and the J gene end by 5 bases; junction bases not matched to a gene: 7. Germline CDR1 SEHNR, CDR2 FQNEAQ (reference sequence). The CDR3 runs 13 residues. DNA of the CDR3: TGTGCCAGCACCTCTTCAGGGGGATATGGCTACACCTTC. Protein: CASTSSGGYGYTF. The entire variable domain, with the rest obtained from reference TRBV7-9 and TRBJ1-2, is as follows: DTGVSQNPRHKITKRGQNVTFRCDPISEHNRLYWYRQTLGQGPEFLTYFQNEAQLEKSRLLSDRFSAERPKGSFSTLEIQRTEQGDSAMYLCASTSSGGYGYTFGSGTRLTVV.

The chain recombines TRBV7-3 with TRBJ2-3; 8 nucleotides align to TRBD1. The closer fit of TRBJ1-5 to the DNA end suggests the J call may be wrong. Germline V gene data show CDR1 as SGHTA and CDR2 as FQGTGA. CDR3 length: 17 residues. CDR3 coding DNA: TGTGCCAGCAGCTTAACGGAGGGGACAGGTGGGGGCCAGCCCCAGCATTTT. It encodes CASSLTEGTGGGQPQHF.

This sequence joins TRBV24-1 and TRBJ2-1, with TRBD1 matching 8 bases. With the DNA end fitting TRBJ2-5 better, the J assignment may be wrong. The CDR3 has 16 residues. Germline V CDR1 and CDR2: KGHDR, SFDVKD. CDR3 region: CATSDSDRARGETQYF. CDR3 coding DNA: TGTGCCACCAGTGATTCGGACAGGGCCAGGGGGGAGACCCAGTACTTC.